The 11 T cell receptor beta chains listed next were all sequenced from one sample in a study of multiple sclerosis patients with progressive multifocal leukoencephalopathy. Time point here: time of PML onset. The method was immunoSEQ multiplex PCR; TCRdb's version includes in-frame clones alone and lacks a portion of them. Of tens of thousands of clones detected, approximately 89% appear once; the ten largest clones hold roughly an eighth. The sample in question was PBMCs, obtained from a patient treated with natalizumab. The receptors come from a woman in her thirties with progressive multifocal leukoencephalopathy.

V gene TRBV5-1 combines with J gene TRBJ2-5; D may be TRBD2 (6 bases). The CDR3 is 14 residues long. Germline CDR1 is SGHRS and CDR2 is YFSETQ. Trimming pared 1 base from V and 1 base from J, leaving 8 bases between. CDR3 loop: CASSLNGGQETQYF. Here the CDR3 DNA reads TGCGCCAGCAGCTTGAACGGGGGCCAAGAGACCCAGTACTTC.

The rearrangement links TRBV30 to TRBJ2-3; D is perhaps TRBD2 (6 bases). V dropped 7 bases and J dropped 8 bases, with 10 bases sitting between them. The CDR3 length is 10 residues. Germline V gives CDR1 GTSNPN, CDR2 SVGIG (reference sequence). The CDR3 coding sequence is TGTGCCTTAAGTAGCGGTACGCAGTATTTT. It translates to CALSSGTQYF.

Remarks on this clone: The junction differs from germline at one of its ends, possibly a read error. Here the CDR3 DNA reads TGCGCCGGCAGCGTCGGGGGCTACAATGAGCAGTTCTTC. This codes for CAGSVGGYNEQFF. The chain carries TRBV5-1 and TRBJ2-1; D may be TRBD2 (6 bases). This CDR3 is built from 13 residues. The germline V gene has CDR1 SGHRS and CDR2 YFSETQ.

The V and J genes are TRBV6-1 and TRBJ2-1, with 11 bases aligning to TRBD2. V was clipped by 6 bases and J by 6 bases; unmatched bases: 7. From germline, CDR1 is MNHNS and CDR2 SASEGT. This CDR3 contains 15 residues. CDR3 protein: CASSPLAGAPNEQFF. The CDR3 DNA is TGTGCCAGCAGCCCACTAGCGGGGGCGCCCAATGAGCAGTTCTTC.

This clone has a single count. This CDR3 is CASSKGLAGRSSTDTQYF. Written as DNA, the CDR3 is TGTGCCAGTAGTAAGGGACTAGCGGGACGATCCAGCACAGATACGCAGTATTTT. The chain combines TRBV19 with TRBJ2-3, with 13 bases identical to TRBD2. CDR1 and CDR2 (germline): LNHDA, SQIVND (reference sequence). The CDR3 has 18 residues. The V segment lost 4 bases and the J segment 0 bases; nucleotides outside the gene matches: 7. Drawing the rest from reference TRBV19 and TRBJ2-3, the complete variable domain is DGGITQSPKYLFRKEGQNVTLSCEQNLNHDAMYWYRQDPGQGLRLIYYSQIVNDFQKGDIAEGYSVSREKKESFPLTVTSAQKNPTAFYLCASSKGLAGRSSTDTQYFGPGTRLTVL.

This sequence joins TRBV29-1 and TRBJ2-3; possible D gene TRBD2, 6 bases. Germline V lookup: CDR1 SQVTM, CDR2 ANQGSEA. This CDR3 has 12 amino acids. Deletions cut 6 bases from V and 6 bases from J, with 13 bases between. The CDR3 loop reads CSVRDRVDTQYF. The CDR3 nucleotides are TGCAGCGTGCGGGACCGGGTTGATACGCAGTATTTT.

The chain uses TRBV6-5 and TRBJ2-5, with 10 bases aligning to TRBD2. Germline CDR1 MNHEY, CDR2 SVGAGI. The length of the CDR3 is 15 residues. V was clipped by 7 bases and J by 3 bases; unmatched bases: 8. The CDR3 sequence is CASKLLAGGKETQYF. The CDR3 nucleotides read TGTGCCAGCAAACTTTTAGCGGGGGGTAAAGAGACCCAGTACTTC.

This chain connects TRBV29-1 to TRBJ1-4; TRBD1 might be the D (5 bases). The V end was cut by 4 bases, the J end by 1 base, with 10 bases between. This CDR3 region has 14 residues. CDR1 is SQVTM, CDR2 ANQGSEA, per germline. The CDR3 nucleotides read TGCAGCGTTGTTGACAGCCAAACTAATGAAAAACTGTTTTTT. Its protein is CSVVDSQTNEKLFF.

CDR3 loop: CASSGSGGAFVDTQYF. The CDR3, as DNA: TGTGCCAGCAGTGGGAGCGGGGGGGCGTTTGTAGATACGCAGTATTTT. The chain has TRBV2 and TRBJ2-3; 10 nucleotides agree with TRBD2. The J segment lost 5 bases and the V segment lost 4 bases, leaving 9 bases of the junction unmatched. CDR1 is SNHLY, CDR2 FYNNEI, per germline. CDR3 length: 16 residues.

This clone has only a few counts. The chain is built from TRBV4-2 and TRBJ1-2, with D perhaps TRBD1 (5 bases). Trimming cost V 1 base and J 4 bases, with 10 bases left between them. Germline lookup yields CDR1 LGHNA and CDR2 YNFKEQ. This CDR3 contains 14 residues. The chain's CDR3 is CASSQAVQGYGYTF. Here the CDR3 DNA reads TGTGCCAGCAGCCAAGCGGTGCAGGGCTATGGCTACACCTTC.

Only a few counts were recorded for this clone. The CDR3, as DNA: TGTGCCAGCAGTTTCCCGGGACAGTACACTGAAGCTTTCTTT. Amino acid sequence: CASSFPGQYTEAFF. J is TRBJ1-1 and V is TRBV28, with TRBD1 matching over 7 bases. J was trimmed by 3 bases and V by 3 bases; bases with no gene match: 4. The CDR3 totals 14 residues. Per the germline V gene, CDR1 is MDHEN and CDR2 is SYDVKM. Complete variable domain (other parts from reference TRBV28 and TRBJ1-1): DVKVTQSSRYLVKRTGEKVFLECVQDMDHENMFWYRQDPGLGLRLIYFSYDVKMKEKGDIPEGYSVSREKKERFSLILESASTNQTSMYLCASSFPGQYTEAFFGQGTRLTVV.